What follows describes a single T cell receptor (beta chain). Its matching antigen is unknown. These data belong to a study of OX40 agonist ivuxolimab in advanced cancers. At the level of the study: Dose-escalation subjects each had hepatocellular carcinoma, melanoma, renal cell or head and neck cancer.

This CDR3 region has 13 residues. CDR1 LNHDA and CDR2 SQIVND come from the germline V gene (reference sequence). Trimming removed 6 bases from V and 10 bases from J; junction bases left unmatched: 8. Study-level results: Among patients with partial responses at 0.1-3.0 mg/kg, clonal expansion was among the lowest.

The protocol was immunoSEQ multiplex PCR, while the TCRdb copy is restricted to in-frame clones and leaves out a portion. The sample contains tens of thousands of clones, around 86% of which appear only once. This chain connects TRBV19 to TRBJ2-1; the match to TRBD2 covers 8 bases. Here the sequenced sample was CD4+ or CD8+ T cells sorted from blood, taken in a trial of the OX40 agonist ivuxolimab. This TCR was sampled from an adult with an advanced solid tumor such as melanoma, head and neck, liver or kidney cancer. Here the CDR3 reads CASRVAGTGEQFF. The CDR3 DNA is TGTGCCAGTAGGGTAGCGGGAACGGGGGAGCAGTTCTTC.